Below, 31 T cell receptor beta chains from the same sample are listed, as sequenced in a study of monozygotic twins with inflammatory bowel disease. TCRdb derives one entry per CDR3 protein from the 5' RACE reads, leaving out DNA. This table holds 420,000 or so distinct CDR3 sequences. The specimen sequenced was blood. The receptors were sampled from a human donor with ulcerative colitis or Crohn's disease, or a healthy co-twin of an affected twin (not recorded which).

This chain joins TRBV7-9 and TRBJ2-6. This CDR3 has 17 amino acids. Per germline, CDR1 SEHNR and CDR2 FQNEAQ (reference sequence). The chain's CDR3 is CASSHRIPSSGANVLTF.

The chain joins TRBV5-1 to TRBJ2-1. The CDR3 totals 14 residues. Germline CDR1 and CDR2: SGHRS and YFSETQ. The chain's CDR3 is CASVAGGSYNEQFF.

V gene TRBV20-1 combines with J gene TRBJ2-5; the D call of TRBD1 rests on TCRdb alone, since no DNA is present to check it. CDR1 and CDR2 from the germline V gene are DFQATT and SNEGSKA (reference sequence). CDR3 length equals 13 residues. The CDR3 protein is CSARVAGQETQYF.

This chain uses TRBV5-1 with TRBJ1-1. Germline CDR1 SGHRS, CDR2 YFSETQ. This CDR3 contains 13 residues. CDR3 region: CASSSDRDTEAFF.

This sequence joins TRBV9 and TRBJ2-1; TCRdb returns TRBD2, unconfirmable since there is no DNA. The CDR3 spans 16 residues. The germline CDR1 and CDR2 sequences are SGDLS and YYNGEE. This chain's CDR3 is CASSGGLAGGYNEQFF.

The chain carries TRBV5-5 and TRBJ2-2; TCRdb designates TRBD1, a call that cannot be tested without DNA. This CDR3 region has 15 residues. The V gene's germline CDR1 is SGHKS and CDR2 YYEKEE (reference sequence). CDR3 residues: CASSIQGWNTGELFF.

J is TRBJ1-1 and V is TRBV4-1; TCRdb selects TRBD1, and the lack of DNA leaves this call unchecked. Germline CDR1 reads MGHRA; CDR2 reads YSYEKL. The CDR3 extends over 16 amino acids. CDR3 region: CASSPRQPLMNTEAFF.

V gene TRBV15 combines with J gene TRBJ2-4; TCRdb returns TRBD1, unconfirmable since there is no DNA. Germline CDR1 is LNHNV and CDR2 is YYDKDF (reference sequence). The CDR3 totals 17 residues. This CDR3 is CATSFKRTGVDKNIQYF.

The V gene is TRBV7-9, the J gene TRBJ2-1; the D call of TRBD1 rests on TCRdb alone, since no DNA is present to check it. In germline, CDR1 is SEHNR, CDR2 FQNEAQ (reference sequence). CDR3 length equals 17 residues. CDR3 amino acids: CASSLDGAGSPGGEQFF.

The V and J genes are TRBV9 and TRBJ2-3; TCRdb's assignment of TRBD2 cannot be checked, as there is no DNA. Germline values: CDR1 SGDLS, CDR2 YYNGEE. The CDR3 has 16 residues. The CDR3 sequence: CASTRTSGDLTDTQYF.

This chain connects TRBV5-1 to TRBJ2-1; the TCRdb call, TRBD1, lacks DNA for checking. The germline V gene encodes CDR1 SGHRS and CDR2 YFSETQ. The length of the CDR3 is 16 residues. The CDR3 is CASSLVPGPFGNEQFF.

The rearrangement links TRBV2 to TRBJ1-5; there is no DNA to check the TCRdb D call of TRBD1. This CDR3 has 17 amino acids. Germline-derived CDR1 and CDR2 are SNHLY and FYNNEI. Here the CDR3 reads CASGGTTQNPSNQPQHF.

This chain uses TRBV20-1 with TRBJ2-1; TCRdb lists TRBD1, though no DNA is available to test this call. The CDR3 extends over 15 amino acids. The germline gives CDR1 DFQATT, CDR2 SNEGSKA (reference sequence). The CDR3 sequence is CSAREGGSAYNEQFF.

This chain links TRBV7-7 with TRBJ2-5; the TCRdb call, TRBD1, lacks DNA for checking. The CDR3 sequence is 14 residues long. Germline CDR1 is SSHAT and CDR2 is FNYEAQ (reference sequence). The CDR3 loop is CASSFGGAGETQYF.

The chain couples TRBV18 to TRBJ2-7; TCRdb returns TRBD1, unconfirmable since there is no DNA. Looked up from germline, CDR1 is KGHSH and CDR2 is LQKENI. The length of the CDR3 is 16 residues. CDR3 protein: CASSTSTGTGSYEQYF.

The rearrangement joins TRBV20-1 to TRBJ2-1; without DNA, the TCRdb call of TRBD2 cannot be checked. The CDR3 runs 14 residues. CDR1 and CDR2 from the germline V gene are DFQATT and SNEGSKA (reference sequence). The CDR3 protein is CSARSGGLYNEQFF.

V is TRBV7-6 and J is TRBJ1-3; TCRdb designates TRBD1, a call that cannot be tested without DNA. The germline CDR1 and CDR2 sequences are SGHVS and FNYEAQ. The CDR3 runs to 16 residues. CDR3 in amino acids: CASSLATPGTGNTIYF. The whole variable domain, filled in from reference TRBV7-6 and TRBJ1-3, reads GAGVSQSPRYKVTKRGQDVALRCDPISGHVSLYWYRQALGQGPEFLTYFNYEAQQDKSGLPNDRFSAERPEGSISTLTIQRTEQRDSAMYRCASSLATPGTGNTIYFGEGSWLTVV.

V usage is TRBV3-1 and J usage is TRBJ1-1; TCRdb lists TRBD1, though no DNA is available to test this call. CDR1 LGHDT and CDR2 YNNKEL come from the germline V gene (reference sequence). The CDR3 totals 14 residues. CDR3 sequence reads: CASRVTGTNTEAFF.

The chain couples TRBV7-2 to TRBJ1-5; TCRdb picks TRBD1, but there is no DNA to check that call. The CDR3 covers 16 residues. CDR1 and CDR2 from the germline V gene are SGHTA and FQGNSA. CDR3 region: CASSLGQTGAGQPQHF.

The chain combines TRBV20-1 with TRBJ1-1. The length of the CDR3 is 15 residues. Germline CDR1 is DFQATT and CDR2 is SNEGSKA (reference sequence). CDR3 in amino acids: CSARMDATRNTEAFF.

The chain combines TRBV7-9 with TRBJ1-5; TCRdb's D gene call, TRBD1, goes unchecked for lack of DNA. Germline V gene lookup returns CDR1 SEHNR and CDR2 FQNEAQ (reference sequence). This CDR3 is 15 amino acids long. The CDR3 reads CASSLDREVDQPQHF.

The chain recombines TRBV20-1 with TRBJ2-1; TCRdb lists TRBD2, though no DNA is available to test this call. The CDR3 consists of 14 residues. Germline CDR1 reads DFQATT; CDR2 reads SNEGSKA (reference sequence). CDR3 in amino acids: CSASLSGGLNEQFF.

This chain connects TRBV29-1 to TRBJ2-7; TCRdb's D call, TRBD1, is unchecked because there is no DNA. The CDR3 length is 12 residues. Germline-derived CDR1 and CDR2 are SQVTM and ANQGSEA. The CDR3 protein is CSVVGTVGEQYF.

The V and J genes are TRBV4-1 and TRBJ1-1. Germline V gene sequence: CDR1 MGHRA, CDR2 YSYEKL. The CDR3 spans 13 residues. CDR3 region: CASSQDGEVEAFF.

The genes are TRBV7-6 and TRBJ2-5; TCRdb's assignment of TRBD1 cannot be checked, as there is no DNA. CDR1 is SGHVS and CDR2 is FNYEAQ in the germline V gene. This CDR3 contains 18 residues. The CDR3 loop is CASSYRGWPGGHQETQYF.

The rearrangement links TRBV7-9 to TRBJ2-6. The CDR3 is made up of 15 amino acids. Looked up from germline, CDR1 is SEHNR and CDR2 is FQNEAQ (reference sequence). The CDR3 spells CASSLKGSGANVLTF.

The chain joins TRBV7-9 to TRBJ2-3. The CDR3 totals 16 residues. The germline V gene has CDR1 SEHNR and CDR2 FQNEAQ (reference sequence). CDR3 in amino acids: CASSLGVAPSTDTQYF. Variable domain in full (rest from reference TRBV7-9 and TRBJ2-3): DTGVSQNPRHKITKRGQNVTFRCDPISEHNRLYWYRQTLGQGPEFLTYFQNEAQLEKSRLLSDRFSAERPKGSFSTLEIQRTEQGDSAMYLCASSLGVAPSTDTQYFGPGTRLTVL.

The chain links TRBV27 to TRBJ1-2; no DNA is available, so the TRBD1 call from TCRdb remains unchecked. CDR1 and CDR2 (germline): MNHEY, SMNVEV (reference sequence). The CDR3 is 15 amino acids. The CDR3 protein is CASSFVVSPSSGYTF.

The chain carries TRBV28 and TRBJ2-4. The germline V gene has CDR1 MDHEN and CDR2 SYDVKM. This CDR3 has 12 residues. The CDR3 sequence is CASREQKNIQYF.

This rearrangement joins TRBV30 to TRBJ1-2. Germline loops: CDR1 GTSNPN, CDR2 SVGIG (reference sequence). The CDR3 totals 14 residues. The CDR3 sequence: CAWSVDVGGPGYTF.

The rearrangement links TRBV30 to TRBJ2-7. Germline V gene lookup returns CDR1 GTSNPN and CDR2 SVGIG (reference sequence). This CDR3 is 11 amino acids long. This CDR3 reads CAWTGTYEQYF.